This TCR beta chain originates from a study of blood T cell repertoires in COVID-19. The V gene end was trimmed by 4 bases and the J gene end by 0 bases; junction bases not matched to a gene: 8. The germline gives CDR1 SGDLS, CDR2 YYNGEE. The CDR3 runs 16 residues. Study processing details: Reference gene primer amplification in the assay estimated nucleated cell counts. Assay used: immunoSEQ multiplex PCR; TCRdb lists only in-frame clones, some missing. V, J and clone size derive from that table, while D and trimming were established from the DNA sequence. The sample holds 130,000 to 150,000 clones; 80% to 90% are singletons and the top ten take roughly 13%. Recruited during active infection, patients (from Seattle) were subsequently followed longitudinally.

The sequencing sample was made of peripheral blood. The sequence was collected from a man between 18 and 35 years old with COVID-19, enrolled during active disease. V and J are TRBV9 and TRBJ2-3; 7 nucleotides align to TRBD2. In DNA, the CDR3 is TGTGCCAGCAGCCTACCGGCGGGGGTTAGCACAGATACGCAGTATTTT. It is translated as CASSLPAGVSTDTQYF.